The 6 T cell receptor beta chains given below trace back to one sample, sequenced in a study of beta chain features in type 1 diabetes. General observations from the study: TCRB CDR3 length was moderately but significantly reduced in all four CD4+ subsets of Type 1 diabetes patients.

Since all of the isolated RNA was reverse transcribed, expressed TCRB transcripts were what got sequenced. TCRdb keeps only in-frame clones here, not all; method: immunoSEQ multiplex PCR. The table lists 500,000 to 650,000 clones, roughly 12% of them singletons, with 0.09% to 0.15% in the top ten. Antigens of these TCRs are unknown. Sequenced sample: naive CD4+ T cells from blood. The source of these receptors is a man aged 25-40 years with type 1 diabetes.

Remarks on this clone: This same CDR3 is encoded by further DNA sequences in the sample. V is TRBV5-6 and J is TRBJ2-5; D possibly corresponds to TRBD1 (6 bases). The CDR3 has 14 residues. Germline V gene sequence: CDR1 SGHDT, CDR2 YYEEEE. Deletions cut 1 base from V and 2 bases from J, with 9 bases between. In DNA, the CDR3 is TGTGCCAGCAGCTTGAGGACAGCGCAAGAGACCCAGTACTTC. Protein sequence: CASSLRTAQETQYF.

This clone was picked up a small number of times. This chain joins TRBV14 and TRBJ1-2, with TRBD1 as a possible D gene (6 bases). In germline, CDR1 is SGHDN, CDR2 FVKESK. This CDR3 region has 16 residues. The V end was cut by 4 bases, the J end by 7 bases, with 22 bases between. In DNA form, the CDR3 reads TGTGCCAGCAGCCGCCTTAGGGGGGACTCCAAGGGTGGCTACACCTTC. Its translation is CASSRLRGDSKGGYTF.

This rearrangement joins TRBV7-3 to TRBJ2-7, with D unresolved. With 3 bases removed from V and 2 bases from J, the gap between germline ends came to 11 bases. CDR1 is SGHTA, CDR2 FQGTGA, per germline. CDR3 size: 14 residues. CDR3 in DNA: TGTGCCAGCAGCTTGGGCGGTGCCACCTACGAGCAGTACTTC. This gives the protein CASSLGGATYEQYF. The full variable domain, its missing parts supplied by reference TRBV7-3 and TRBJ2-7, is GAGVSQTPSNKVTEKGKYVELRCDPISGHTALYWYRQSLGQGPEFLIYFQGTGAADDSGLPNDRFFAVRPEGSVSTLKIQRTERGDSAVYLCASSLGGATYEQYFGPGTRLTVT.

This sequence joins TRBV7-9 and TRBJ1-5, with D possibly matching TRBD1 (5 bases). This CDR3 has 14 amino acids. Deletions cut 4 bases from V and 7 bases from J, with 14 bases between. Germline V CDR1 and CDR2: SEHNR, FQNEAQ (reference sequence). The CDR3 DNA is TGTGCCAGCAGCTCGGGGTTAGGGGTGCAGCCCCAGCATTTT. It yields the protein CASSSGLGVQPQHF. Full variable domain (missing parts from reference TRBV7-9 and TRBJ1-5): DTGVSQNPRHKITKRGQNVTFRCDPISEHNRLYWYRQTLGQGPEFLTYFQNEAQLEKSRLLSDRFSAERPKGSFSTLEIQRTEQGDSAMYLCASSSGLGVQPQHFGDGTRLSIL.

The chain has TRBV6-5 and TRBJ2-3, with D perhaps matching TRBD2 (6 bases). The CDR3 length is 15 residues. Trimming stripped 5 bases from V and 1 base from J, with 13 bases between. The V gene's germline CDR1 is MNHEY and CDR2 SVGAGI. The DNA for the CDR3 is TGTGCCAGCAGTCTCCAGGGAGGTCGCACAGATACGCAGTATTTT. Its translation is CASSLQGGRTDTQYF.

This chain joins TRBV6-5 and TRBJ2-2; D is ambiguous. This CDR3 comprises 13 residues. CDR1 MNHEY and CDR2 SVGAGI come from the germline V gene. V was cut by 8 bases and J by 4 bases, with 11 bases left in between. DNA for the CDR3: TGTGCCAGCCTTCTCTTCGGCACCGGGGAGCTGTTTTTT. It specifies CASLLFGTGELFF.